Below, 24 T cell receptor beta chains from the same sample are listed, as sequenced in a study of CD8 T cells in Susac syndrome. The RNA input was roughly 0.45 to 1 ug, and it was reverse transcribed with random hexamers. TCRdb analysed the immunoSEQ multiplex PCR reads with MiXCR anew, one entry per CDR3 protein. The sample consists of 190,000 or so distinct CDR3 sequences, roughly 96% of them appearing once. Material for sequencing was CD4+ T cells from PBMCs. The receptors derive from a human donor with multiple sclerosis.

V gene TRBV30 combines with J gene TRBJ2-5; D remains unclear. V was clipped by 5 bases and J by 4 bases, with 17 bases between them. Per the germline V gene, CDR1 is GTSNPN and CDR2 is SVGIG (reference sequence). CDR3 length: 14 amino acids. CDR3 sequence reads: CAWESGSKVETQYF. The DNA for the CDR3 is TGTGCCTGGGAATCAGGTTCGAAAGTAGAGACCCAGTACTTC.

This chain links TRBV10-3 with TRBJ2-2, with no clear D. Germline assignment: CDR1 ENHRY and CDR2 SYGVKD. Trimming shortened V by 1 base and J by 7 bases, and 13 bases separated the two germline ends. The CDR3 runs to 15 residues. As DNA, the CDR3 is TGTGCCATCAGTGAGTTGACCCCGGTCGGCGGGGAGCTGTTTTTT. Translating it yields CAISELTPVGGELFF.

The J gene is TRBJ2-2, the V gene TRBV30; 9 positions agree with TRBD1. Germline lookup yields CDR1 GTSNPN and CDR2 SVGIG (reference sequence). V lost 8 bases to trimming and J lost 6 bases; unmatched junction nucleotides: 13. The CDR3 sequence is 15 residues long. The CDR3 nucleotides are TGTGCCCGGACAATGGGGACAGGGAATGCCGGGGAGCTGTTTTTT. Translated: CARTMGTGNAGELFF.

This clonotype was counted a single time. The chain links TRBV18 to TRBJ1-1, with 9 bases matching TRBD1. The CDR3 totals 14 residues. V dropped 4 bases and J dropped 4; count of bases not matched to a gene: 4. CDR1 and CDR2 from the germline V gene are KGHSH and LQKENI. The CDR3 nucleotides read TGTGCCAGCTCACATTCGGACAGGGGCACTGAAGCTTTCTTT. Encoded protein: CASSHSDRGTEAFF. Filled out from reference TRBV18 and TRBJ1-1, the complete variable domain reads NAGVMQNPRHLVRRRGQEARLRCSPMKGHSHVYWYRQLPEEGLKFMVYLQKENIIDESGMPKERFSAEFPKEGPSILRIQQVVRGDSAAYFCASSHSDRGTEAFFGQGTRLTVV.

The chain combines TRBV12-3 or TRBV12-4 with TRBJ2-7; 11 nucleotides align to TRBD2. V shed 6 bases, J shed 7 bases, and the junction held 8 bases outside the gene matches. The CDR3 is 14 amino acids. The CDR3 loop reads CASSILAGAVEQYF. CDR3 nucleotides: TGTGCCAGCAGCATACTAGCGGGAGCAGTTGAGCAGTACTTC.

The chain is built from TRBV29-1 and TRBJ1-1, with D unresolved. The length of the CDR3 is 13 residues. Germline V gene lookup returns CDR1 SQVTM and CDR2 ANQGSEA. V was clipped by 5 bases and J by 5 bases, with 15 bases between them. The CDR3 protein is CSVRARRGTEAFF. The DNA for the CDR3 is TGCAGCGTTAGGGCCCGACGTGGAACTGAAGCTTTCTTT. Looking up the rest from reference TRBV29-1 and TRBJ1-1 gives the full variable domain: SAVISQKPSRDICQRGTSLTIQCQVDSQVTMMFWYRQQPGQSLTLIATANQGSEATYESGFVIDKFPISRPNLTFSTLTVSNMSPEDSSIYLCSVRARRGTEAFFGQGTRLTVV.

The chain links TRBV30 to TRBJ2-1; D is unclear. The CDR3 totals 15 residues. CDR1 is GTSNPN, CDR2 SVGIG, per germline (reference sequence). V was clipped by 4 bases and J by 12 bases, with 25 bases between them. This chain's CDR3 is CAWIRPLNPFPRQFF. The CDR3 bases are TGTGCCTGGATTCGGCCCCTTAACCCCTTCCCTCGGCAGTTCTTC.

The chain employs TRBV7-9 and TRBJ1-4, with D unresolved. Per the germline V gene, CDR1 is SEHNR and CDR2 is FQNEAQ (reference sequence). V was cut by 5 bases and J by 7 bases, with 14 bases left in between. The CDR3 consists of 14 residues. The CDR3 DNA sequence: TGTGCCAGCAGCCCCTACGGTGGGAGTGAAAAACTGTTTTTT. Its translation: CASSPYGGSEKLFF.

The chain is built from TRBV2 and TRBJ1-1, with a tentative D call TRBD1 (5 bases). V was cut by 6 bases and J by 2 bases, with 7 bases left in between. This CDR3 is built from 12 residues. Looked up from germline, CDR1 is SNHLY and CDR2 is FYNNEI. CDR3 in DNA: TGTGCCAGCAGAAGGGACAACACTGAAGCTTTCTTT. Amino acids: CASRRDNTEAFF.

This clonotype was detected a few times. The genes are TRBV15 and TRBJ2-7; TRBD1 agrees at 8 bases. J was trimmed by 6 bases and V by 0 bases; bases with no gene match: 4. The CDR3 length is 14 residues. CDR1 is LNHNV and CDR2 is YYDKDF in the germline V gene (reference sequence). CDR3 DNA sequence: TGTGCCACCAGCAGAGACAGAGACAGGGGCGAGCAGTACTTC. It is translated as CATSRDRDRGEQYF.

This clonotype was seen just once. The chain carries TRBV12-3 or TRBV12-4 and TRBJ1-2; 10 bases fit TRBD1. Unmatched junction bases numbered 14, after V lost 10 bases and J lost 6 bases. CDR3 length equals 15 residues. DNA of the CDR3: TGTGCCACCCTCTCTAGCGGACAGGGGGTTAATGGCTACACCTTC. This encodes CATLSSGQGVNGYTF.

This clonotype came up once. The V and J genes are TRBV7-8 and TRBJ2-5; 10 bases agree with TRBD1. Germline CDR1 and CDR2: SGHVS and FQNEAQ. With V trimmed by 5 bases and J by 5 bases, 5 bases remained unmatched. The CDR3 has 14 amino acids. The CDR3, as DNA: TGTGCCAGCAGCCGCCGGGACAGGGGCGAGACCCAGTACTTC. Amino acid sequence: CASSRRDRGETQYF.

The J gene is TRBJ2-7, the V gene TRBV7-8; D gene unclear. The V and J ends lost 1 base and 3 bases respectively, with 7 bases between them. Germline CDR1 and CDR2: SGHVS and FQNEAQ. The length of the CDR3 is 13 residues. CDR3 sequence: CASSLDTLYEQYF. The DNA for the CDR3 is TGTGCCAGCAGCTTAGACACCCTCTACGAGCAGTACTTC. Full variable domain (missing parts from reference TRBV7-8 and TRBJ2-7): GAGVSQSPRYKVAKRGQDVALRCDPISGHVSLFWYQQALGQGPEFLTYFQNEAQLDKSGLPSDRFFAERPEGSVSTLKIQRTQQEDSAVYLCASSLDTLYEQYFGPGTRLTVT.

The CDR3 region is CSARTGPNTEAFF. DNA of the CDR3: TGCAGTGCGAGGACAGGCCCGAACACTGAAGCTTTCTTT. The V gene is TRBV20-1, the J gene TRBJ1-1, with 7 bases identical to TRBD1. Germline V gene lookup returns CDR1 DFQATT and CDR2 SNEGSKA (reference sequence). There are 13 residues in the CDR3. V lost 6 bases, J lost 1 base, and 5 bases stayed unmatched.

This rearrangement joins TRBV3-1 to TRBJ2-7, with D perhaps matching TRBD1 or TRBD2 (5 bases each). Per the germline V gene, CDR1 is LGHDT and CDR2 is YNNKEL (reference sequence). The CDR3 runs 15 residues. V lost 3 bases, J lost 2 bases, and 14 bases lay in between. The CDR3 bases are TGTGCCAGCAGCCACGAGACAGCGGTCCCCTACGAGCAGTACTTC. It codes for CASSHETAVPYEQYF.

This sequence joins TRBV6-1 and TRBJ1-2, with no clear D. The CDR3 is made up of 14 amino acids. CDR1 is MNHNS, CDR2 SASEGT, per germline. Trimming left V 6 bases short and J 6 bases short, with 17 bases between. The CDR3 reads CASSRSPNGNGYTF. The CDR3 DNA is TGTGCCAGCAGCCGAAGCCCTAACGGCAATGGCTACACCTTC.

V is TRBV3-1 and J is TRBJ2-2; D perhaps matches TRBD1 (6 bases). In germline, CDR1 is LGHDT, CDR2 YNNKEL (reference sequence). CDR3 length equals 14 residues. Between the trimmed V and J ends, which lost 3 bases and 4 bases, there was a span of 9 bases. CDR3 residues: CASSHSDSTGELFF. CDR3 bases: TGTGCCAGCAGCCATTCGGACAGCACCGGGGAGCTGTTTTTT.

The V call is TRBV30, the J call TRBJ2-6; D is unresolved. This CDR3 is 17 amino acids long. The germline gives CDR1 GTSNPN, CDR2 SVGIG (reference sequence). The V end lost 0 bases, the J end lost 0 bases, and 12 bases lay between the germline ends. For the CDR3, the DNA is TGTGCCTGGAGTGTAAAGAACGCCCTCTCTGGGGCCAACGTCCTGACTTTC. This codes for CAWSVKNALSGANVLTF. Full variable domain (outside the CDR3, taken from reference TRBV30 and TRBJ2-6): SQTIHQWPATLVQPVGSPLSLECTVEGTSNPNLYWYRQAAGRGLQLLFYSVGIGQISSEVPQNLSASRPQDRQFILSSKKLLLSDSGFYLCAWSVKNALSGANVLTFGAGSRLTVL.

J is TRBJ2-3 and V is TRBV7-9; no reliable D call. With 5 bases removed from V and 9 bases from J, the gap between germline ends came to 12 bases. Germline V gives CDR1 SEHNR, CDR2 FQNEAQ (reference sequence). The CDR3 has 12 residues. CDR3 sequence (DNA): TGTGCCAGCAGCGCAAGCAAAATAACGCAGTATTTT. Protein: CASSASKITQYF.

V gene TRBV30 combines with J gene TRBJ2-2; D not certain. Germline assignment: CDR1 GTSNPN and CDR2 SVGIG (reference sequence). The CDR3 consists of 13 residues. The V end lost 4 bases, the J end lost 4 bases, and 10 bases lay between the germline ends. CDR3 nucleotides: TGTGCCTGGAATCGGCGGATCACCGGGGAGCTGTTTTTT. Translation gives CAWNRRITGELFF.

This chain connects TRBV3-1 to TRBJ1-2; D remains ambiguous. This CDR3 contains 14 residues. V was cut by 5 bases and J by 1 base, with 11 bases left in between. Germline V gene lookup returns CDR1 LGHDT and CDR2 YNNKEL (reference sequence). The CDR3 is CASSGRGGNYGYTF. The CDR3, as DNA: TGTGCCAGCAGCGGACGGGGAGGTAACTATGGCTACACCTTC. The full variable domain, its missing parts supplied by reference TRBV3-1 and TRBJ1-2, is DTAVSQTPKYLVTQMGNDKSIKCEQNLGHDTMYWYKQDSKKFLKIMFSYNNKELIINETVPNRFSPKSPDKAHLNLHINSLELGDSAVYFCASSGRGGNYGYTFGSGTRLTVV.

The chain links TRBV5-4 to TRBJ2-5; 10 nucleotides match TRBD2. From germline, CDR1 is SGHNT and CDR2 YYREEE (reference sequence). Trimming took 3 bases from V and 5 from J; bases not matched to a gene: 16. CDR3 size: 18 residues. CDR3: CASSSQGASGGPWETQYF. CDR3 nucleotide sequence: TGTGCCAGCAGCTCCCAAGGAGCTAGCGGGGGACCTTGGGAGACCCAGTACTTC.

CDR3 DNA: TGTGCCTGGAGGAAACCGGGACAGCAAGAGACCCAGTACTTC. As protein: CAWRKPGQQETQYF. The chain recombines TRBV30 with TRBJ2-5; 7 bases line up with TRBD1. This CDR3 contains 14 residues. V gave up 3 bases and J gave up 2 bases; unmatched junction bases: 6. CDR1 is GTSNPN, CDR2 SVGIG, per germline (reference sequence).

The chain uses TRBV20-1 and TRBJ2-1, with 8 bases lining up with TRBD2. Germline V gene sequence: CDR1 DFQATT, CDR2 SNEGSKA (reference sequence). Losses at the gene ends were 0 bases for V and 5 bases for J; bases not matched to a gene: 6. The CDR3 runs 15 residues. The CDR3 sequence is CSARDQAGANNEQFF. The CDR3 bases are TGCAGTGCTAGAGATCAAGCGGGGGCTAACAATGAGCAGTTCTTC.